The 12 T cell receptor beta chains given below trace back to one sample, sequenced in a study of cytomegalovirus exposure and HLA in healthy donors. The PCR had 60 Vbeta and 13 Jbeta primers. Generated by immunoSEQ multiplex PCR, the TCRdb table keeps only in-frame clones and is missing some. This sample has 35,000 to 45,000 clones, with roughly 63% found just once. The sequencing input was PBMCs. Receptors originate from a man in his sixties in good health and CMV-seropositive.

The chain employs TRBV7-8 and TRBJ2-5; TRBD2 is a possible D gene (6 bases). V was pared by 5 bases and J by 5 bases, with 15 bases between. The CDR3 has 14 residues. The germline V gene encodes CDR1 SGHVS and CDR2 FQNEAQ. The CDR3 bases are TGTGCCAGCAGCCCCCGACTAGGTCGTGAGACCCAGTACTTC. Its translation: CASSPRLGRETQYF.

This clone was counted a few times. The genes are TRBV15 and TRBJ1-1; D gene unclear. Germline V lookup: CDR1 LNHNV, CDR2 YYDKDF (reference sequence). V gave up 1 base and J gave up 0 bases, with 9 bases separating them. The CDR3 extends over 15 amino acids. CDR3 amino acids: CATSRGSGVNTEAFF. CDR3 nucleotide sequence: TGTGCCACCAGCAGAGGGAGTGGAGTGAACACTGAAGCTTTCTTT. Full variable domain (outside the CDR3, taken from reference TRBV15 and TRBJ1-1): DAMVIQNPRYQVTQFGKPVTLSCSQTLNHNVMYWYQQKSSQAPKLLFHYYDKDFNNEADTPDNFQSRRPNTSFCFLDIRSPGLGDTAMYLCATSRGSGVNTEAFFGQGTRLTVV.

The gene calls are TRBV6-5 and TRBJ2-2, with 14 nucleotides matching TRBD2. Germline V gives CDR1 MNHEY, CDR2 SVGAGI. The CDR3 has 14 residues. V was clipped by 6 bases and J by 6 bases; unmatched bases: 0. The CDR3 region is CASRGLAGAGELFF. CDR3 sequence (DNA): TGTGCCAGCAGGGGACTAGCGGGAGCCGGGGAGCTGTTTTTT.

V gene TRBV7-2 combines with J gene TRBJ2-1; possibly TRBD2 for D (5 bases). V was cut by 5 bases and J by 9 bases, with 11 bases left in between. The CDR3 extends over 12 amino acids. Germline V CDR1 and CDR2: SGHTA, FQGNSA. Written as DNA, the CDR3 is TGTGCCAGCAGCACTAGGCTGGGTGAGCAGTTCTTC. Amino acids: CASSTRLGEQFF.

The chain has TRBV14 and TRBJ2-5, with a tentative D call TRBD2 (7 bases). The CDR3 spans 16 residues. From germline, CDR1 is SGHDN and CDR2 FVKESK. V was pared by 4 bases and J by 2 bases, with 17 bases between. CDR3 DNA: TGTGCCAGCAGCCCAGTGTGGGGGGGGCTTCAAGAGACCCAGTACTTC. As protein: CASSPVWGGLQETQYF.

V and J are TRBV7-9 and TRBJ1-5, with 10 nucleotides matching TRBD1. V trimming: 1 base; J trimming: 7 bases; junction bases outside the gene matches: 4. The CDR3 has 15 residues. Germline V gives CDR1 SEHNR, CDR2 FQNEAQ (reference sequence). This CDR3 is CASSLVGTGEQPQHF. In DNA, the CDR3 is TGTGCCAGCAGCTTAGTCGGGACAGGGGAACAGCCCCAGCATTTT.

This clone was found a few times. The chain couples TRBV10-1 to TRBJ2-2, with 14 bases matching TRBD2. The length of the CDR3 is 19 residues. Losses at the gene ends were 8 bases for V and 3 bases for J; bases not matched to a gene: 14. Germline V gene data show CDR1 as WNHNN and CDR2 as SYGVQD (reference sequence). The DNA of the CDR3 is TGCGCCAGCGGGACCGTACTGACTAGCGGGAGGGCTTACACCGGGGAGCTGTTTTTT. As protein: CASGTVLTSGRAYTGELFF.

The rearrangement joins TRBV2 to TRBJ2-1; 8 bases match TRBD2. The CDR3 is 16 amino acids. The V gene end was trimmed by 7 bases and the J gene end by 7 bases; junction bases not matched to a gene: 15. Germline CDR1 SNHLY, CDR2 FYNNEI. CDR3 in amino acids: CASIESGRVFLNEQFF. As DNA, the CDR3 is TGTGCCAGCATTGAGAGCGGGAGAGTATTCTTAAATGAGCAGTTCTTC.

This clone is a singleton in its sample. In nucleotides, the CDR3 is TGCGCCAGCAGCCCGGGAGAGCCCACAGATACGCAGTATTTT. Translated, it gives CASSPGEPTDTQYF. V gene TRBV5-1 combines with J gene TRBJ2-3; the D gene is possibly TRBD2 (6 bases). V gave up 4 bases and J gave up 2 bases, with 11 bases separating them. Per germline, CDR1 SGHRS and CDR2 YFSETQ. The CDR3 runs to 14 residues.

The rearrangement uses TRBV20-1 and TRBJ1-1; possible D gene TRBD1, 5 bases. Trimming stripped 6 bases from V and 10 bases from J, with 15 bases between. The CDR3 sequence is 11 residues long. The germline V gene has CDR1 DFQATT and CDR2 SNEGSKA (reference sequence). The DNA for the CDR3 is TGCAGTGCCCGCCAAGGGGATGGAGCTTTCTTT. This codes for CSARQGDGAFF.

V is TRBV19 and J is TRBJ2-1, with 8 bases lining up with TRBD2. Germline V gene sequence: CDR1 LNHDA, CDR2 SQIVND (reference sequence). J lost 9 bases, V lost 3 bases, and 7 bases had no gene match. This CDR3 contains 14 residues. CDR3 protein: CASSIRAGDGEQFF. In DNA, the CDR3 is TGTGCCAGTAGTATCCGAGCGGGGGACGGTGAGCAGTTCTTC.

The V and J genes are TRBV11-2 and TRBJ1-1; TRBD1 might be the D (6 bases). The CDR3 sequence is 16 residues long. V dropped 1 base and J dropped 4 bases, with 16 bases sitting between them. Germline V CDR1 and CDR2: SGHAT, FQNNGV. The CDR3 region has the DNA TGTGCCAGCAGCTTAGCGGCAGGGGCGCGTTTCACTGAAGCTTTCTTT. This codes for CASSLAAGARFTEAFF.